A selection of T cell receptor beta chains follows, all from one sample in a study of shared clonotypes between healthy human individuals. Only in-frame clones appear in the TCRdb table, and some are missing; sequencing was by immunoSEQ multiplex PCR. The sample contains 2 million to 2.5 million clones, under 97% of which appear only once. The sequencing input was naive CD4+ T cells sorted from blood. These receptors all come from a man aged 18 to 30 in good health. CDR3s include the opening cysteine and the closing phenylalanine or tryptophan. D genes are given only for firm matches. Clone size is stated in some rows and not others, as once, few, many or a class when expanded.

v_gene,abundance,d_gene,j_gene,CDR3aa,CDR3nt
TRBV6-6,few,NA,TRBJ1-5,CASSTTVSNQPQHF,TGTGCCAGCAGTACTACAGTTAGCAATCAGCCCCAGCATTTT
TRBV7-9,NA,TRBD2,TRBJ2-1,CASSVAGANEQFF,TGTGCCAGCAGCGTAGCGGGAGCAAATGAGCAGTTCTTC
TRBV10-3,NA,NA,TRBJ2-5,CAINPGTHSQETQYF,TGTGCCATCAACCCGGGCACGCACTCTCAAGAGACCCAGTACTTC
TRBV4-1,NA,NA,TRBJ2-2,CASSQAYPTVSPGELFF,TGCGCCAGCAGCCAAGCGTATCCCACGGTTTCTCCCGGGGAGCTGTTTTTT
TRBV5-1,NA,NA,TRBJ2-7,CASSGGTATYEQYF,TGCGCCAGCAGCGGTGGGACCGCTACCTACGAGCAGTACTTC
TRBV6-5,once,NA,TRBJ2-7,CASSYSTAYEQYF,TGTGCCAGCAGTTATTCCACGGCCTACGAGCAGTACTTC
TRBV30,once,TRBD1,TRBJ2-7,CASGQGPYEQYF,TGTGCCTCGGGACAGGGACCCTACGAGCAGTACTTC
TRBV6-6,NA,TRBD1,TRBJ1-4,CASSYLPGQGQRLFF,TGTGCCAGCAGTTACCTACCGGGACAGGGTCAAAGGCTGTTTTTT
TRBV7-2,NA,TRBD2,TRBJ2-7,CASSYTSGGPSYEQYF,TGTGCCAGCAGCTACACTAGCGGGGGTCCCTCCTACGAGCAGTACTTC
TRBV11-2,few,NA,TRBJ1-6,CASSTGRNSPLHF,TGTGCCAGCAGCACAGGGCGTAATTCACCCCTCCACTTT
TRBV5-6,once,TRBD1,TRBJ1-2,CASSRRQGLESGYTF,TGTGCCAGCAGCCGACGACAGGGACTCGAGTCTGGCTACACCTTC
TRBV10-3,NA,NA,TRBJ1-2,CAISESIGFYGYTF,TGTGCCATCAGTGAGTCGATCGGGTTCTATGGCTACACCTTC
TRBV11-2,once,NA,TRBJ2-7,CASSLGLPYEQYF,TGTGCCAGCAGCTTAGGGTTGCCCTACGAGCAGTACTTC
TRBV6-1,NA,TRBD1,TRBJ1-2,CASRLQGMGYGYTF,TGTGCCAGCAGGCTACAGGGGATGGGCTATGGCTACACCTTC
TRBV6-5,NA,TRBD2,TRBJ2-5,CASSPRGGRVETQYF,TGTGCCAGCAGCCCCCGGGGGGGCCGGGTAGAGACCCAGTACTTC
TRBV5-6,NA,TRBD1,TRBJ1-4,CASSFGQGNGKLFF,TGTGCCAGCAGCTTTGGACAGGGGAACGGGAAACTGTTTTTT
TRBV4-1,NA,TRBD1,TRBJ2-7,CASSQGVGGGLSYEQYF,TGCGCCAGCAGCCAAGGGGTAGGGGGCGGTCTTTCCTACGAGCAGTACTTC
TRBV6-6,NA,TRBD1,TRBJ2-7,CASSYRVGQGYEQYF,TGTGCCAGCAGTTACCGTGTGGGACAGGGGTACGAGCAGTACTTC
TRBV7-9,NA,NA,TRBJ1-1,CASSFERGPTEAFF,TGTGCCAGCAGCTTCGAACGGGGGCCCACTGAAGCTTTCTTT
TRBV6-6,NA,NA,TRBJ2-2,CASREGLTGELFF,TGTGCCAGCAGGGAGGGTTTGACCGGGGAGCTGTTTTTT
TRBV19,NA,NA,TRBJ2-5,CASRPTENQETQYF,TGTGCCAGTAGGCCTACGGAGAACCAAGAGACCCAGTACTTC
TRBV2,NA,NA,TRBJ2-2,CASSEAGPRNTGELFF,TGTGCCAGCAGTGAAGCGGGACCCCGAAACACCGGGGAGCTGTTTTTT
TRBV12-5,NA,NA,TRBJ2-5,CASGFETQYF,TGTGCTAGTGGTTTTGAGACCCAGTACTTC
TRBV5-1,NA,TRBD2,TRBJ2-1,CASSLGGGSSYNEQFF,TGCGCCAGCAGCTTGGGGGGCGGGAGCTCCTACAATGAGCAGTTCTTC
TRBV10-3,NA,NA,TRBJ2-3,CAISESQGPDTQYF,TGTGCCATCAGTGAGTCGCAGGGCCCAGATACGCAGTATTTT
TRBV5-1,NA,NA,TRBJ1-2,CASSLGGQDIGTF,TGCGCCAGCAGCTTGGGGGGCCAGGATATTGGCACCTTC
TRBV28,NA,NA,TRBJ1-2,CASKYRQAYGYTF,TGTGCCAGCAAATACAGGCAGGCCTATGGCTACACCTTC
TRBV18,NA,TRBD1,TRBJ2-5,CASAGQGEETQYF,TGTGCCAGCGCGGGACAGGGAGAAGAGACCCAGTACTTC
TRBV25-1,NA,NA,TRBJ2-1,CASSEPTYNEQFF,TGTGCCAGCAGTGAGCCTACCTACAATGAGCAGTTCTTC
TRBV27,NA,TRBD1,TRBJ2-3,CASRPRTGGSQTTQYF,TGTGCCAGCAGACCCAGGACAGGGGGCTCCCAAACTACGCAGTATTTT
TRBV25-1,NA,TRBD1,TRBJ1-2,CASSVRDRDGYTF,TGTGCCAGCAGTGTCCGGGACAGGGATGGCTACACCTTC
TRBV25-1,once,NA,TRBJ2-3,CASSSRGRRTDTQYF,TGTGCCAGCAGTAGTCGAGGGCGACGCACAGATACGCAGTATTTT
TRBV11-2,once,TRBD2,TRBJ2-2,CASTLTSGNTGELFF,TGTGCCAGCACCCTGACTAGCGGAAACACCGGGGAGCTGTTTTTT
TRBV18,once,TRBD1,TRBJ1-5,CASSTGAGQPQHF,TGTGCCAGCTCAACAGGGGCGGGGCAGCCCCAGCATTTT
TRBV25-1,NA,NA,TRBJ1-6,CASSDDRTYSPLHF,TGTGCCAGCAGTGATGACAGGACTTATTCACCCCTCCACTTT